These 14 T cell receptor beta chains originate from one sample sequenced in a study of regulatory T cells in long-lasting Graves disease. Time point here: newly diagnosed GD, antithyroid drugs for less than 3 months. Construction of the TCR library relied on RNA isolated from PBMCs. Construction of TCR beta libraries relied on iRepertoire HTBI primers and on Arm-PCR targeting CDR3 regions. MiXCR, run by TCRdb on the multiplex PCR reads, gives a single entry per CDR3 protein. The sample has about 540,000 distinct CDR3 sequences, roughly 12% seen once. Another study also made use of these data, one on T cells in Graves' hyperthyroidism and ophthalmopathy.

Sequencing used peripheral blood mononuclear cells (PBMCs), obtained at new diagnosis, from a patient treated with antithyroid drugs. The receptors derive from a man aged 30 to 45 with Graves disease.

Ten or more counts support this clonotype. This chain uses TRBV30 with TRBJ2-2, with D possibly being TRBD2 (6 bases). Trimming took 3 bases from V and 3 from J, leaving 11 bases between them. This CDR3 is built from 14 residues. Germline values: CDR1 GTSNPN, CDR2 SVGIG (reference sequence). The CDR3 sequence is CAWSPRLDTGELFF. The CDR3 nucleotides are TGTGCCTGGAGCCCACGACTAGACACCGGGGAGCTGTTTTTT.

This chain joins TRBV5-1 and TRBJ2-4, with a weak D call TRBD1 (6 bases). Germline V gives CDR1 SGHRS, CDR2 YFSETQ. CDR3 size: 15 residues. With 4 bases removed from V and 1 base from J, the gap between germline ends came to 12 bases. The CDR3 region is CASSTTGLAKNIQYF. The CDR3 nucleotides read TGCGCCAGCAGCACGACAGGACTCGCCAAAAACATTCAGTACTTC.

The table lists this clonotype with many counts. This chain links TRBV5-1 with TRBJ2-3; 8 nucleotides line up with TRBD2. Trimming took 4 bases from V and 2 from J; bases not matched to a gene: 9. The length of the CDR3 is 16 residues. Germline-derived CDR1 and CDR2 are SGHRS and YFSETQ. CDR3 sequence (DNA): TGCGCCAGCAGCCCGGGACTAGAGTTCCTCACAGATACGCAGTATTTT. Amino acid sequence: CASSPGLEFLTDTQYF.

The gene calls are TRBV5-1 and TRBJ2-2, with TRBD1 identical over 9 bases. The CDR3 is 13 residues long. Unmatched junction bases numbered 1, after V lost 5 bases and J lost 5 bases. In germline, CDR1 is SGHRS, CDR2 YFSETQ. CDR3 loop: CASRDRGTGELFF. The CDR3, as DNA: TGCGCCAGCAGGGACAGGGGAACCGGGGAGCTGTTTTTT.

The table lists this clonotype with many counts. The chain joins TRBV10-3 to TRBJ1-5; D gene ambiguous. The CDR3 consists of 15 residues. Germline CDR1 ENHRY, CDR2 SYGVKD. V was clipped by 0 bases and J by 4 bases, with 10 bases between them. In nucleotides, the CDR3 is TGTGCCATCAGTGAGTCGGCCTACCAAAATCAGCCCCAGCATTTT. It codes for CAISESAYQNQPQHF.

This clonotype was counted ten times or more. This rearrangement joins TRBV3-1 to TRBJ2-7; D remains unclear. The CDR3 contains 13 residues. Germline V gene lookup returns CDR1 LGHDT and CDR2 YNNKEL (reference sequence). Trimming left V 6 bases short and J 2 bases short, with 11 bases between. CDR3 sequence: CASSHPPTYEQYF. CDR3 nucleotides: TGTGCCAGCAGTCATCCTCCGACCTACGAGCAGTACTTC.

This clonotype was seen more than once but under ten times. The rearrangement joins TRBV24-1 to TRBJ2-3; D gene uncertain. Trimming took off 6 bases at V and 2 bases at J, with 14 bases between the two ends. Germline V gives CDR1 KGHDR, CDR2 SFDVKD. This CDR3 has 15 residues. CDR3 amino acids: CATSNPGRITDTQYF. The DNA of the CDR3 is TGTGCCACCAGTAACCCCGGACGGATCACAGATACGCAGTATTTT.

The genes are TRBV5-8 and TRBJ2-1; no clear D. CDR3 size: 16 residues. Germline CDR1 reads SGHTS; CDR2 reads YDEGEE. V was clipped by 1 base and J by 0 bases, with 11 bases between them. For the CDR3, the DNA is TGTGCCAGCAGCTTGCGAAACCTGAACTCCTACAATGAGCAGTTCTTC. Translated, it gives CASSLRNLNSYNEQFF.

There are many counts of this clonotype. The chain uses TRBV24-1 and TRBJ2-5; 15 bases align to TRBD2. Germline CDR1 is KGHDR and CDR2 is SFDVKD. The trim removed 4 bases at V and 4 bases at J, leaving 3 bases unmatched. There are 16 residues in the CDR3. The CDR3 DNA reads as TGTGCCACCAGTGACCGGGGACTAGCGGGAGGAGAGACCCAGTACTTC. This codes for CATSDRGLAGGETQYF.

This clonotype was detected a few times. V and J are TRBV12-3 or TRBV12-4 and TRBJ2-7; no definite D call. Deletions cut 2 bases from V and 5 bases from J, with 10 bases between. The CDR3 runs to 13 residues. The DNA of the CDR3 is TGTGCCAGCAGTTTATCAAGACCGAACGAGCAGTACTTC. This codes for CASSLSRPNEQYF.

The sample holds a few counts of this clonotype. This may be a read error: a much more frequent sequence differs by one nucleotide. The chain joins TRBV2 to TRBJ1-1; D might be TRBD1 (5 bases). This CDR3 is built from 14 residues. Germline loops: CDR1 SNHLY, CDR2 FYNNEI. The CDR3 bases are TGTGCCGGCAGTACTACAGGCTTGAACACTGAAGCTTTCTTT. This encodes CAGSTTGLNTEAFF.

At least ten counts were recorded for this clonotype. J is TRBJ2-7 and V is TRBV5-1, with TRBD2 identical over 12 bases. V lost 7 bases, J lost 4 bases, and 3 bases stayed unmatched. The germline V gene has CDR1 SGHRS and CDR2 YFSETQ. CDR3 length: 13 amino acids. CDR3 DNA sequence: TGCGCCAGCGGAGGGACTAGCGGGTACGAGCAGTACTTC. Protein: CASGGTSGYEQYF.

The chain combines TRBV7-9 with TRBJ2-3; D is uncertain. The CDR3 is 12 amino acids. CDR1 is SEHNR and CDR2 is FQNEAQ in the germline V gene (reference sequence). The germline V and J ends were trimmed by 4 bases and 6 bases, with 8 bases remaining between them. In DNA, the CDR3 is TGTGCCAGCAGCTCCTGGTCGGATACGCAGTATTTT. It codes for CASSSWSDTQYF. Complete variable domain (other parts from reference TRBV7-9 and TRBJ2-3): DTGVSQNPRHKITKRGQNVTFRCDPISEHNRLYWYRQTLGQGPEFLTYFQNEAQLEKSRLLSDRFSAERPKGSFSTLEIQRTEQGDSAMYLCASSSWSDTQYFGPGTRLTVL.

This clonotype appeared many times. This chain connects TRBV20-1 to TRBJ2-7, with 10 positions matching TRBD2. From germline, CDR1 is DFQATT and CDR2 SNEGSKA (reference sequence). Unmatched junction bases numbered 4, after V lost 3 bases and J lost 2 bases. CDR3 length: 14 residues. The CDR3 DNA is TGCAGTGCTAGCTTGCTAGCGGGAGCCTACGAGCAGTACTTC. Amino acids: CSASLLAGAYEQYF.